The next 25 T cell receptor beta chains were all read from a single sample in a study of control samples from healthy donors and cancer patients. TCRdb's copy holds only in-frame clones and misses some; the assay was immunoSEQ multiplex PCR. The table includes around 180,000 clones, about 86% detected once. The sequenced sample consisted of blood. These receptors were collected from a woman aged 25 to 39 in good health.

The CDR3 region is CASSQLTTTQQYF. The CDR3 DNA sequence: TGTGCCAGCAGCCAACTTACCACTACGCAGCAGTATTTT. V gene TRBV4-2 combines with J gene TRBJ2-3; D is ambiguous. The V gene lost 2 bases and the J gene lost 11 bases, with 14 bases spanning the gap. In germline, CDR1 is LGHNA, CDR2 YNFKEQ. The CDR3 sequence is 13 residues long.

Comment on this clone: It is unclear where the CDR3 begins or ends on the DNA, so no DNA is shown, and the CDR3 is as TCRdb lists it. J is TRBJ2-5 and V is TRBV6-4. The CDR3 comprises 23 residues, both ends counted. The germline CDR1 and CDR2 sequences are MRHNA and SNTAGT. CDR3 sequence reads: CASSDSMGPLLRDPVLLERTQYF.

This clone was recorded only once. CDR3 in amino acids: CSVRGRPDTEAFF. The CDR3 DNA sequence: TGCAGCGTGAGGGGTCGGCCAGACACTGAAGCTTTCTTT. The rearrangement joins TRBV29-1 to TRBJ1-1, with D possibly matching TRBD1 (5 bases). The CDR3 has 13 residues. V was clipped by 6 bases and J by 3 bases, with 14 bases between them. The germline CDR1 and CDR2 sequences are SQVTM and ANQGSEA.

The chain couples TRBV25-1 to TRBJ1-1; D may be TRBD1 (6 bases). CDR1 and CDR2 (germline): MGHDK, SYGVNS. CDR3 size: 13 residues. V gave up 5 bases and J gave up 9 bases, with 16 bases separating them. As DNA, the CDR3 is TGTGCCAGCAGTCTTCTGACAGGCGGGAAAGCTTTCTTT. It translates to CASSLLTGGKAFF.

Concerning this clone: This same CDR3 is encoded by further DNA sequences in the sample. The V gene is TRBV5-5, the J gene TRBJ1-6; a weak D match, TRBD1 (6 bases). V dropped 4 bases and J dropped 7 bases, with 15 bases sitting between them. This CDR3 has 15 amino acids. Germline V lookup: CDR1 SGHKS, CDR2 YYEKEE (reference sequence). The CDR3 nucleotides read TGTGCCAGCAGCCGGGGGCGGGGGGAGAATTCACCCCTCCACTTT. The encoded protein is CASSRGRGENSPLHF.

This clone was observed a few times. The CDR3 DNA sequence: TGTGCCAGCAGCCAAGATCGAGGGGGGTGGGCTGGAAACACCATATATTTT. Amino acids: CASSQDRGGWAGNTIYF. This chain uses TRBV4-2 with TRBJ1-3, with a tentative D call TRBD1 (6 bases). The germline gives CDR1 LGHNA, CDR2 YNFKEQ. The CDR3 has 17 amino acids. Trimming cost V 0 bases and J 2 bases, with 14 bases left between them.

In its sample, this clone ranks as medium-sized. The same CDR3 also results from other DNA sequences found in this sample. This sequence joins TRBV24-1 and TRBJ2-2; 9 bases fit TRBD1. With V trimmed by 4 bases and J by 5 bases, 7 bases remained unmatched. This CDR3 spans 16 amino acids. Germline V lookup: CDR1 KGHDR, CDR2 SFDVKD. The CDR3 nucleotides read TGTGCCACCAGTGACCCCGGGACAGGGACAACCGGGGAGCTGTTTTTT. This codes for CATSDPGTGTTGELFF.

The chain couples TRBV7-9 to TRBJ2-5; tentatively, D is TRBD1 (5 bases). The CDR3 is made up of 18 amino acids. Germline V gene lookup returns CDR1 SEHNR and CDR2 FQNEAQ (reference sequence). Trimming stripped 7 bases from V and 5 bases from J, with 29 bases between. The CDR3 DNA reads TGTGCCAGCACCACTTATTCTGGGGTTGGGGCCTATAGGGAGACCCAGTACTTC. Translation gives CASTTYSGVGAYRETQYF.

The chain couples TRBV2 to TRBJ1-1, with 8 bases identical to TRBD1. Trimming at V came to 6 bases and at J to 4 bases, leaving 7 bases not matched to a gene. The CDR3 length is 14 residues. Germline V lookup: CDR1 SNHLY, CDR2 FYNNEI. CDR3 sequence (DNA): TGTGCCAGCAGCGAGACAGGGGTGAGCACTGAAGCTTTCTTT. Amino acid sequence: CASSETGVSTEAFF.

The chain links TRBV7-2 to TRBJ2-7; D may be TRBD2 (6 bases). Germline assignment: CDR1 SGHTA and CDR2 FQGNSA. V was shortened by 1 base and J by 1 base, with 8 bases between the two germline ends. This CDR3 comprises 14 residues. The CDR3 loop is CASSLGLASYEQYF. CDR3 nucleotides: TGTGCCAGCAGCTTAGGGCTAGCGTCCTACGAGCAGTACTTC.

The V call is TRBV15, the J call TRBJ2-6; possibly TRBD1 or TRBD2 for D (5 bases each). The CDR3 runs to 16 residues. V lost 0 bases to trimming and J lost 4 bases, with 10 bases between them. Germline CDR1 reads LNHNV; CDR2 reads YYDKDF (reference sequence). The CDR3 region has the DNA TGTGCCACCAGCAGAGATCGAGGGGCCGGGGCCAACGTCCTGACTTTC. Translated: CATSRDRGAGANVLTF.

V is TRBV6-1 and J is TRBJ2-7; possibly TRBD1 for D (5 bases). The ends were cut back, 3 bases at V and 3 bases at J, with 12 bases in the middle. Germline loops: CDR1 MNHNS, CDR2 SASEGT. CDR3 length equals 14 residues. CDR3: CASSDRARLYEQYF. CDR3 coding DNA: TGTGCCAGCAGTGACAGGGCCCGCCTCTACGAGCAGTACTTC.

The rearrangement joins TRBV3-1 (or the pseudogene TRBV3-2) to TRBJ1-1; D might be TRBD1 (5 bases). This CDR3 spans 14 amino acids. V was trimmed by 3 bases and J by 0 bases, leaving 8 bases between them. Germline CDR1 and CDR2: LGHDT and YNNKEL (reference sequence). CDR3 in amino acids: CASSQGGVNTEAFF. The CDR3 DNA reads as TGTGCCAGCAGCCAGGGGGGAGTGAACACTGAAGCTTTCTTT.

The CDR3 reads CASTYRSVTDTQYF. In DNA, the CDR3 is TGCGCCAGCACCTACCGGTCCGTAACAGATACGCAGTATTTT. The chain couples TRBV5-1 to TRBJ2-3; no clear D. Per germline, CDR1 SGHRS and CDR2 YFSETQ. The V end was cut by 6 bases, the J end by 3 bases, with 14 bases between. The CDR3 is 14 residues long.

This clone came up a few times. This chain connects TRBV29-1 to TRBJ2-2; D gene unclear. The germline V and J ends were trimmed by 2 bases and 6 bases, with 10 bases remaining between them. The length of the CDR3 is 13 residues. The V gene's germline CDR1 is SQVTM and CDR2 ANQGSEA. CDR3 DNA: TGCAGCGTTGAACGACGTGTGGCCGGGGAGCTGTTTTTT. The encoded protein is CSVERRVAGELFF.

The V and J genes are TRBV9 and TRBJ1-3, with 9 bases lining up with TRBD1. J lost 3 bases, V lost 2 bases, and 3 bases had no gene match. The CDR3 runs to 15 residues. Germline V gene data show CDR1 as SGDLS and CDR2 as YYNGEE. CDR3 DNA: TGTGCCAGCAGCGTTGGGACAGGGATTGGAAACACCATATATTTT. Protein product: CASSVGTGIGNTIYF.

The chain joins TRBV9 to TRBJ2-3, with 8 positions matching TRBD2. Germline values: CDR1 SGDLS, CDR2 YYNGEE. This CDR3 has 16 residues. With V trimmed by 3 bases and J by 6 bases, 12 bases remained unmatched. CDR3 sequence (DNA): TGTGCCAGCAGCGCAGGCCGCGGGGGGAAAGGGGATACGCAGTATTTT. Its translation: CASSAGRGGKGDTQYF.

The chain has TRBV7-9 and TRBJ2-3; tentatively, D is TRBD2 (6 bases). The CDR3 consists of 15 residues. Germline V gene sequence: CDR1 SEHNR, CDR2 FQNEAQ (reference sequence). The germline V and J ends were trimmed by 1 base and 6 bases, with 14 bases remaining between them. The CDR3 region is CASSLGDFPTDTQYF. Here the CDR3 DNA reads TGTGCCAGCAGCTTAGGGGACTTCCCGACGGATACGCAGTATTTT.

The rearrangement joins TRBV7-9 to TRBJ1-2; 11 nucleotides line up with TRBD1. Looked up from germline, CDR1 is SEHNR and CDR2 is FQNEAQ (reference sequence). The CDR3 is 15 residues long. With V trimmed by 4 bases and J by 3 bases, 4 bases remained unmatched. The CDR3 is CASSSGTGGYYGYTF. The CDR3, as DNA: TGTGCCAGCAGCTCAGGGACAGGGGGGTACTATGGCTACACCTTC.

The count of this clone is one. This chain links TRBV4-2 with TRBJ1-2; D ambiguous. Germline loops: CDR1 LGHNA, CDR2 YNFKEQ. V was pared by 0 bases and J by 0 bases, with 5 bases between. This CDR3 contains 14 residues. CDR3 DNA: TGTGCCAGCAGCCAAGATTCGACTAACTATGGCTACACCTTC. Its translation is CASSQDSTNYGYTF.

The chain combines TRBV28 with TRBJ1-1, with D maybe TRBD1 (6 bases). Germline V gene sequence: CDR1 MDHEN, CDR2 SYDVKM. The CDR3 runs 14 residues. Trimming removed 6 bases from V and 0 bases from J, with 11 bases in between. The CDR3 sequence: CASSPGHMNTEAFF. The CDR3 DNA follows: TGTGCCAGCAGCCCGGGACATATGAACACTGAAGCTTTCTTT.

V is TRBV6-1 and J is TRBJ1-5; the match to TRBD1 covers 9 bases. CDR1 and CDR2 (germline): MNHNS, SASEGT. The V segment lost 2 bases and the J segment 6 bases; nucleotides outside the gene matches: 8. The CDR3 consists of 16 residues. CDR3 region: CASSEIMTGGVQPQHF. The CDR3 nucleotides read TGTGCCAGCAGTGAAATTATGACAGGGGGTGTTCAGCCCCAGCATTTT.

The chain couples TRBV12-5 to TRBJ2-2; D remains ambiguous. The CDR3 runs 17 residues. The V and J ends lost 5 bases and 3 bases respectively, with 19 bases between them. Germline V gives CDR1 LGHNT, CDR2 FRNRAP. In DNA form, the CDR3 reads TGTGCTAGTGGTGTCAACCGCGGTCCGCTCGACACCGGGGAGCTGTTTTTT. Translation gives CASGVNRGPLDTGELFF.

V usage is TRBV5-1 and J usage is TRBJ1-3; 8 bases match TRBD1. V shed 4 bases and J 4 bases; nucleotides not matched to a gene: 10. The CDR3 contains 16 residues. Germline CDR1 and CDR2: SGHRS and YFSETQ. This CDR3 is CASSDGTGAAGNTIYF. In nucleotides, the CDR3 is TGCGCCAGCAGCGATGGGACAGGAGCAGCGGGAAACACCATATATTTT. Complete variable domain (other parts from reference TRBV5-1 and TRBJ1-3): KAGVTQTPRYLIKTRGQQVTLSCSPISGHRSVSWYQQTPGQGLQFLFEYFSETQRNKGNFPGRFSGRQFSNSRSEMNVSTLELGDSALYLCASSDGTGAAGNTIYFGEGSWLTVV.

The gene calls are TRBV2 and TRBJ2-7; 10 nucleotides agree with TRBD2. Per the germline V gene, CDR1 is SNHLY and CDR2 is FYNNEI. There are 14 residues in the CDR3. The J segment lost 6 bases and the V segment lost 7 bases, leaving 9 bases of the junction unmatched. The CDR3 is CASTILAGVAEQYF. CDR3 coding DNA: TGTGCCAGCACCATCCTAGCGGGAGTGGCCGAGCAGTACTTC.